A single sample gave rise to the 21 T cell receptor beta chains below, sequenced in a study of early stage breast cancer tumors. TCRdb keeps only in-frame clones here, not all; method: immunoSEQ multiplex PCR. There are over 11,000 clones in the sample; 75% to 85% occur only once, and approximately 7.6% lies in the top ten. The sequencing sample was made of normal breast tissue next to the tumor. The receptors were sampled from a person aged 45 to 59 with breast cancer.

V usage is TRBV2 and J usage is TRBJ2-1; possible D gene TRBD2, 7 bases. With 6 bases removed from V and 8 bases from J, the gap between germline ends came to 20 bases. Germline values: CDR1 SNHLY, CDR2 FYNNEI. This CDR3 has 15 amino acids. CDR3 in DNA: TGTGCCAGCAGCCCTAGTGGGGGGGCGGGTTATGAGCAGTTCTTC. Its protein product is CASSPSGGAGYEQFF.

This chain connects TRBV10-3 to TRBJ2-2, with D possibly TRBD2 on 6 matching bases. Germline values: CDR1 ENHRY, CDR2 SYGVKD. This CDR3 has 17 amino acids. Trimming stripped 3 bases from V and 6 bases from J, with 20 bases between. The CDR3 DNA is TGTGCCATCAGTGACAGTAAGGCAGGGACTTTGGCCGGGGAGCTGTTTTTT. This translates into CAISDSKAGTLAGELFF.

J is TRBJ2-3 and V is TRBV18; TRBD2 matches 8 bases. V dropped 8 bases and J dropped 1; count of bases not matched to a gene: 8. Germline V gene data show CDR1 as KGHSH and CDR2 as LQKENI. There are 15 residues in the CDR3. The CDR3: CASHPGGAGTDTQYF. The CDR3 DNA is TGTGCCAGCCACCCCGGGGGGGCTGGCACAGATACGCAGTATTTT. The variable domain in full, with the rest retrieved from reference TRBV18 and TRBJ2-3, is NAGVMQNPRHLVRRRGQEARLRCSPMKGHSHVYWYRQLPEEGLKFMVYLQKENIIDESGMPKERFSAEFPKEGPSILRIQQVVRGDSAAYFCASHPGGAGTDTQYFGPGTRLTVL.

This sequence joins TRBV30 and TRBJ1-4; 8 nucleotides agree with TRBD1. Germline V gene data show CDR1 as GTSNPN and CDR2 as SVGIG (reference sequence). The CDR3 has 15 amino acids. The junction had 4 bases not matched to a gene; V was cut back by 1 base and J by 3 bases. Here the CDR3 reads CAWSEGTGSNEKLFF. In DNA form, the CDR3 reads TGTGCCTGGAGTGAGGGGACAGGTTCTAATGAAAAACTGTTTTTT.

CDR3 in DNA: TGTGCCAGCAGCTTAGCGATGGGCTCTGGAAACACCATATATTTT. It is translated as CASSLAMGSGNTIYF. This chain uses TRBV7-9 with TRBJ1-3; unclear D gene. V lost 0 bases and J lost 0, with 6 bases in between. Per germline, CDR1 SEHNR and CDR2 FQNEAQ (reference sequence). CDR3 length: 15 amino acids.

V and J are TRBV6-4 and TRBJ2-3; 8 bases align to TRBD1. V dropped 3 bases and J dropped 2; count of bases not matched to a gene: 4. The germline V gene has CDR1 MRHNA and CDR2 SNTAGT. The CDR3 has 15 residues. DNA of the CDR3: TGTGCCAGCAGTGAAGGACAGGGCGCCACAGATACGCAGTATTTT. This translates into CASSEGQGATDTQYF.

A few counts support this clone. The chain combines TRBV7-2 with TRBJ2-2, with D maybe TRBD2 (5 bases). Per germline, CDR1 SGHTA and CDR2 FQGNSA. V lost 3 bases to trimming and J lost 5 bases, with 13 bases between them. The CDR3 is 15 amino acids. The CDR3 is CASSFLTSGTGELFF. For the CDR3, the DNA is TGTGCCAGCAGCTTCTTAACTAGTGGGACCGGGGAGCTGTTTTTT.

In DNA, the CDR3 is TGCGCCAGCAGCCAAGACGGGGACAGGGCCACTGAAGCTTTCTTT. This gives the protein CASSQDGDRATEAFF. The chain joins TRBV4-3 to TRBJ1-1; 9 bases agree with TRBD1. V gave up 0 bases and J gave up 4 bases; unmatched junction bases: 3. The length of the CDR3 is 15 residues. Germline V lookup: CDR1 LGHNA, CDR2 YSLEER.

By proportion, this clone is medium-sized (0.01 to 0.1%). The chain recombines TRBV6-1 with TRBJ2-2; D is unresolved. This CDR3 is 15 amino acids long. Trimming pared 0 bases from V and 2 bases from J, leaving 7 bases between. Germline-derived CDR1 and CDR2 are MNHNS and SASEGT. CDR3 coding DNA: TGTGCCAGCAGTGAAGCGTGGGTTAACACCGGGGAGCTGTTTTTT. Translated: CASSEAWVNTGELFF.

This chain uses TRBV6-9 with TRBJ1-2; tentatively, D is TRBD1 (5 bases). Germline V gene data show CDR1 as MNHGY and CDR2 as SVAAGI. The CDR3 contains 13 residues. The ends were cut back, 2 bases at V and 6 bases at J, with 10 bases in the middle. CDR3 sequence reads: CASSYGRENGYTF. The CDR3 nucleotides are TGTGCCAGCAGTTATGGCAGGGAGAATGGCTACACCTTC.

The chain has TRBV7-9 and TRBJ2-6, with 10 nucleotides matching TRBD2. There are 18 residues in the CDR3. CDR1 is SEHNR and CDR2 is FQNEAQ in the germline V gene (reference sequence). Trimming at V came to 3 bases and at J to 1 base, leaving 6 bases not matched to a gene. CDR3 bases: TGTGCCAGCAGCTTTAACGGACTAGCGGTTTCTGGGGCCAACGTCCTGACTTTC. Residues: CASSFNGLAVSGANVLTF.

This chain joins TRBV7-2 and TRBJ2-7, with 8 positions matching TRBD2. The CDR3 is 15 amino acids. The ends lost 2 bases at V and 2 bases at J; junction bases unmatched: 5. Per the germline V gene, CDR1 is SGHTA and CDR2 is FQGNSA. CDR3 sequence: CASSLWTSRPYEQYF. CDR3 DNA: TGTGCCAGCAGCTTATGGACTAGCCGTCCCTACGAGCAGTACTTC.

The chain has TRBV9 and TRBJ2-6; tentative D call: TRBD1 (7 bases). The CDR3 contains 20 residues. The germline CDR1 and CDR2 sequences are SGDLS and YYNGEE. V was cut by 0 bases and J by 0 bases, with 19 bases left in between. The CDR3, as DNA: TGTGCCAGCAGCGTAGGACTAGGGGGCAGGTTCCGCTCTGGGGCCAACGTCCTGACTTTC. This translates into CASSVGLGGRFRSGANVLTF.

The sample holds a few counts of this clone. The chain recombines TRBV19 with TRBJ2-2; a possible D gene is TRBD1 (8 bases). The V end lost 5 bases, the J end lost 6 bases, and 16 bases lay between the germline ends. CDR1 and CDR2 from the germline V gene are LNHDA and SQIVND (reference sequence). This CDR3 is built from 15 residues. The CDR3 loop reads CASSSGQGGPGELFF. CDR3 DNA sequence: TGTGCCAGTAGTTCTGGACAGGGAGGGCCCGGGGAGCTGTTTTTT. Full variable domain (rest looked up from reference TRBV19 and TRBJ2-2): DGGITQSPKYLFRKEGQNVTLSCEQNLNHDAMYWYRQDPGQGLRLIYYSQIVNDFQKGDIAEGYSVSREKKESFPLTVTSAQKNPTAFYLCASSSGQGGPGELFFGEGSRLTVL.

This chain joins TRBV4-3 and TRBJ1-3; D is uncertain. Germline values: CDR1 LGHNA, CDR2 YSLEER. CDR3 size: 16 residues. The germline V and J ends were trimmed by 1 base and 0 bases, with 10 bases remaining between them. CDR3 DNA: TGCGCCAGCAGCCAAGTGACGGAGTTCTCTGGAAACACCATATATTTT. This gives the protein CASSQVTEFSGNTIYF.

V usage is TRBV11-3 and J usage is TRBJ2-1; maybe TRBD2 (5 bases). The CDR3 sequence is 13 residues long. CDR1 and CDR2 (germline): SGHNT, YENEEA. V dropped 1 base and J dropped 10 bases, with 11 bases sitting between them. In DNA, the CDR3 is TGTGCCAGCAGCTTAGTGGGTGGGAGAGAGCAGTTCTTC. It encodes CASSLVGGREQFF.

This sequence joins TRBV7-9 and TRBJ1-2, with a weak D call TRBD1 (5 bases). The V gene lost 4 bases and the J gene lost 7 bases, with 7 bases spanning the gap. Per the germline V gene, CDR1 is SEHNR and CDR2 is FQNEAQ (reference sequence). There are 11 residues in the CDR3. CDR3 in amino acids: CASSSGTGYTF. In DNA, the CDR3 is TGTGCCAGCAGCTCCGGGACTGGCTACACCTTC.

The V call is TRBV4-3, the J call TRBJ1-3; TRBD1 matches 8 bases. V lost 2 bases, J lost 0 bases, and 6 bases stayed unmatched. This CDR3 has 17 residues. Germline CDR1 reads LGHNA; CDR2 reads YSLEER. The CDR3 DNA sequence: TGCGCCAGCAGCCAATACCGGGACAGGTCCTCTGGAAACACCATATATTTT. Protein product: CASSQYRDRSSGNTIYF.

The chain joins TRBV30 to TRBJ1-6; TRBD1 matches at 7 bases. The ends lost 0 bases at V and 7 bases at J; junction bases unmatched: 3. Germline-derived CDR1 and CDR2 are GTSNPN and SVGIG (reference sequence). This CDR3 comprises 14 residues. As DNA, the CDR3 is TGTGCCTGGAGTGTCGGGGACAGCAATTCACCCCTCCACTTT. It codes for CAWSVGDSNSPLHF.

The genes are TRBV28 and TRBJ2-3; 8 positions match TRBD2. Germline trimming cut 4 bases from V and 0 bases from J; bases unmatched to any gene: 3. Germline CDR1 and CDR2: MDHEN and SYDVKM. CDR3 length equals 15 residues. In DNA form, the CDR3 reads TGTGCCAGCAGTTCCCCTAGCGGGAGCACAGATACGCAGTATTTT. Protein product: CASSSPSGSTDTQYF.

The chain is built from TRBV6-6 and TRBJ2-7; weak D call: TRBD2 (5 bases). V was trimmed by 0 bases and J by 4 bases, leaving 7 bases between them. The CDR3 spans 13 residues. Germline loops: CDR1 MNHNY, CDR2 SVGAGI (reference sequence). The CDR3 protein is CASSYSRGYEQYF. In DNA, the CDR3 is TGTGCCAGCAGTTACTCGCGAGGGTACGAGCAGTACTTC.